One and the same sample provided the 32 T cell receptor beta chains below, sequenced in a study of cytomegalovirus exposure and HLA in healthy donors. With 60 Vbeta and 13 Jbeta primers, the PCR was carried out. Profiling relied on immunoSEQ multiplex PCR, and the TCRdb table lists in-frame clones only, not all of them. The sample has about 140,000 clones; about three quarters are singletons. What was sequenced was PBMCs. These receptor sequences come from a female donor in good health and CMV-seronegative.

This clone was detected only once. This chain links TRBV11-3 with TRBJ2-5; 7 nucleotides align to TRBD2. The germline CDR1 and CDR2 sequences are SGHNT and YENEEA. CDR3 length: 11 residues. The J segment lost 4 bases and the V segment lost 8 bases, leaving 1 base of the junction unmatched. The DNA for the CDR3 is TGTGCCAGCGGGGAGGGAGAGACCCAGTACTTC. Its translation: CASGEGETQYF.

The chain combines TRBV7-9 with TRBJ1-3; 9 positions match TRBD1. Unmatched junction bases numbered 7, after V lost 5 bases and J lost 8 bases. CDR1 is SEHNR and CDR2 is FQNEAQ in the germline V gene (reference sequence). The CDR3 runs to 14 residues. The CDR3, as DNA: TGTGCCAGCAGCCAGGGACAGGGAATAGACACCATATATTTT. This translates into CASSQGQGIDTIYF.

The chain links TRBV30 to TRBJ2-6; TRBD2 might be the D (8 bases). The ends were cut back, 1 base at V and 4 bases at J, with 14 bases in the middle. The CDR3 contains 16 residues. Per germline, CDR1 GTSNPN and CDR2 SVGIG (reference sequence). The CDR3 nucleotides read TGTGCCTGGAGTGCGGGAGGGGGCGCCGGGGCCAACGTCCTGACTTTC. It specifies CAWSAGGGAGANVLTF.

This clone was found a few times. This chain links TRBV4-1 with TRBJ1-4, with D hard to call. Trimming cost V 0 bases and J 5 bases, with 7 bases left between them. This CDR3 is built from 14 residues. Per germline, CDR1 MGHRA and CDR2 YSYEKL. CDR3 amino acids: CASSQEQSNEKLFF. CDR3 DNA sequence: TGCGCCAGCAGCCAAGAACAGTCCAATGAAAAACTGTTTTTT.

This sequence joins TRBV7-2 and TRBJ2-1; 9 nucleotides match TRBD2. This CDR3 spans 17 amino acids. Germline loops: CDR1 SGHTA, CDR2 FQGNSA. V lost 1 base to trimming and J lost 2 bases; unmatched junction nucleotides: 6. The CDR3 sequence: CASSLGAAGGPYNEQFF. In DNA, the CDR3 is TGTGCCAGCAGCTTAGGGGCGGCGGGGGGGCCCTACAATGAGCAGTTCTTC. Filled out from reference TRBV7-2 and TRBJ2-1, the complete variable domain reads GAGVSQSPSNKVTEKGKDVELRCDPISGHTALYWYRQSLGQGLEFLIYFQGNSAPDKSGLPSDRFSAERTGGSVSTLTIQRTQQEDSAVYLCASSLGAAGGPYNEQFFGPGTRLTVL.

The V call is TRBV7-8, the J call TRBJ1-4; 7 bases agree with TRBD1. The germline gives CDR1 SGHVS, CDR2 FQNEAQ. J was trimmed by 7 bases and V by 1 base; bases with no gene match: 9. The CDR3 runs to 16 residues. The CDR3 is CASSLGHGTEAEKLFF. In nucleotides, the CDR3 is TGTGCCAGCAGCTTAGGGCACGGGACAGAAGCTGAAAAACTGTTTTTT.

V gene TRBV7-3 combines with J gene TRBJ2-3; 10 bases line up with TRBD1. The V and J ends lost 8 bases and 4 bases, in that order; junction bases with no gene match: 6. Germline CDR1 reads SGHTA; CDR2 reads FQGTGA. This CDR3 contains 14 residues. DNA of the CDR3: TGTGCCAGCGCCGGGGACAGGGGTCCAGATACGCAGTATTTT. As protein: CASAGDRGPDTQYF.

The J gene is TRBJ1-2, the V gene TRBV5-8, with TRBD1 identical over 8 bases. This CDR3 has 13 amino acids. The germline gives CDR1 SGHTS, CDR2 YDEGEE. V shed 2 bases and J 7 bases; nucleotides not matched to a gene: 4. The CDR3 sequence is CASSFRGRAGYTF. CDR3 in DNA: TGTGCCAGCAGCTTCAGGGGGCGAGCTGGCTACACCTTC.

CDR3 coding DNA: TGTGCCAGCTCACGCCCAACGGGCCAAGAGACCCAGTACTTC. Translating gives CASSRPTGQETQYF. The V call is TRBV18, the J call TRBJ2-5; D gene unclear. Trimming stripped 4 bases from V and 1 base from J, with 10 bases between. This CDR3 is built from 14 residues. Germline CDR1 is KGHSH and CDR2 is LQKENI.

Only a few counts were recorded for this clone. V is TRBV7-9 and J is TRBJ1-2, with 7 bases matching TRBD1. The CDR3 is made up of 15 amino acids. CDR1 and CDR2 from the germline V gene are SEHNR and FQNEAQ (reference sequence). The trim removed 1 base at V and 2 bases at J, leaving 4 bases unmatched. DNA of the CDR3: TGTGCCAGCAGCTTAGGGGACAGCCGAAACTATGGCTACACCTTC. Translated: CASSLGDSRNYGYTF.

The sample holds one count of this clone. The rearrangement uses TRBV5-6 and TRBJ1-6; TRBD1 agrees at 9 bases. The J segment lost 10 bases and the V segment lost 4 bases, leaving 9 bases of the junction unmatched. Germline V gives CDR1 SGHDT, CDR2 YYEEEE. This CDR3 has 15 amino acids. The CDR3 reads CASSIYTGGQSPLHF. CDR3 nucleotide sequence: TGTGCCAGCAGCATATACACAGGGGGCCAATCACCCCTCCACTTT. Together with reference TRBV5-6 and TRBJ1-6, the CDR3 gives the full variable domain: DAGVTQSPTHLIKTRGQQVTLRCSPKSGHDTVSWYQQALGQGPQFIFQYYEEEERQRGNFPDRFSGHQFPNYSSELNVNALLLGDSALYLCASSIYTGGQSPLHFGNGTRLTVT.

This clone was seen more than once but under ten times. As DNA, the CDR3 is TGTGCCAGCGGCGGTTTAACTGAAGCTTTCTTT. As protein: CASGGLTEAFF. The genes are TRBV28 and TRBJ1-1; the D is unclear. This CDR3 is built from 11 residues. Germline V gene data show CDR1 as MDHEN and CDR2 as SYDVKM. V was trimmed by 8 bases and J by 5 bases, leaving 9 bases between them.

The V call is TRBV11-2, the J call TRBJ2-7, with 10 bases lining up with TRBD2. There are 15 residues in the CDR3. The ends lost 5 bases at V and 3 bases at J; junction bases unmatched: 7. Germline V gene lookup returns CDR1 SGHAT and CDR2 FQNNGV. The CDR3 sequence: CASSPYLAGVYEQYF. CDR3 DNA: TGTGCCAGCAGCCCCTATCTAGCGGGAGTCTACGAGCAGTACTTC.

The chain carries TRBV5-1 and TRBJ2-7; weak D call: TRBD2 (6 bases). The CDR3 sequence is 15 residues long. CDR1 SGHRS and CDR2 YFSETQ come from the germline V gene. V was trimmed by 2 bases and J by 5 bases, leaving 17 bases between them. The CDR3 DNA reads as TGCGCCAGCAGCTTAACTAACGGTCCGGGAGACGAGCAGTACTTC. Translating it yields CASSLTNGPGDEQYF. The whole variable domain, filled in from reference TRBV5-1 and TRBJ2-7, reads KAGVTQTPRYLIKTRGQQVTLSCSPISGHRSVSWYQQTPGQGLQFLFEYFSETQRNKGNFPGRFSGRQFSNSRSEMNVSTLELGDSALYLCASSLTNGPGDEQYFGPGTRLTVT.

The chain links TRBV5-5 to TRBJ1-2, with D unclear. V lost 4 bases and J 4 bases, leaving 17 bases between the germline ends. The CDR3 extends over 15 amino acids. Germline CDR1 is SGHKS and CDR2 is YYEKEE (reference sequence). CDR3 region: CASSQPQRLGYGYTF. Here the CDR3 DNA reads TGTGCCAGCAGCCAGCCTCAGCGGCTAGGCTATGGCTACACCTTC.

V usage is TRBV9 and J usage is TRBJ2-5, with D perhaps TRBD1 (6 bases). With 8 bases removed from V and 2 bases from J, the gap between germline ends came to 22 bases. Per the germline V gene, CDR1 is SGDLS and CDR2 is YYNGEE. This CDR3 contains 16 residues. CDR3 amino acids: CARSPHLGTRQETQYF. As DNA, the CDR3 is TGTGCCAGGAGCCCACACCTGGGGACACGACAAGAGACCCAGTACTTC.

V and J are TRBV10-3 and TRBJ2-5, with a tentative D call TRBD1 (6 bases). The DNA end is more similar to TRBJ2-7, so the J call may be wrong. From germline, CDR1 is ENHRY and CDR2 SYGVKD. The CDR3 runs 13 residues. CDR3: CAISQGDTYEQYF. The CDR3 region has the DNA TGTGCCATTTCACAGGGTGATACCTACGAGCAGTACTTC.

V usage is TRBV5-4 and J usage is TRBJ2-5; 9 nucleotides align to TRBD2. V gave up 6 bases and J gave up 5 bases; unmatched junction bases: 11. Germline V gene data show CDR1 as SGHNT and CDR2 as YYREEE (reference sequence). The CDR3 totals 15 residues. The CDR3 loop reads CASTNIKAGGETQYF. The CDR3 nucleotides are TGTGCCAGCACCAATATAAAGGCGGGAGGGGAGACCCAGTACTTC.

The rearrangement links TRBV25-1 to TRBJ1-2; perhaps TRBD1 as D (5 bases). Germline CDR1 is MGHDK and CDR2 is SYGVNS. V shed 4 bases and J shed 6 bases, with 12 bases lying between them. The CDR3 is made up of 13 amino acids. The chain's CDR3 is CASSGGAGDGYTF. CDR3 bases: TGTGCCAGCAGTGGGGGCGCGGGGGATGGCTACACCTTC.

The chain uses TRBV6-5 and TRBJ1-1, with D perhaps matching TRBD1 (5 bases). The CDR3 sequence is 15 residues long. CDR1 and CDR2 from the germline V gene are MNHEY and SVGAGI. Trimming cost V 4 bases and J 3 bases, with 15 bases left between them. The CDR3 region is CASSFLSGEHTEAFF. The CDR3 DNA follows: TGTGCCAGCAGTTTCTTGTCGGGGGAACACACTGAAGCTTTCTTT.

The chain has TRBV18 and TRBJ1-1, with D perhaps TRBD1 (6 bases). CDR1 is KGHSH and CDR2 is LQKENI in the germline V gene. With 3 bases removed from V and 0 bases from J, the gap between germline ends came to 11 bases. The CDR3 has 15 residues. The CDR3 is CASSPLDSLNTEAFF. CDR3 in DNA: TGTGCCAGCTCACCGTTGGACAGCCTGAACACTGAAGCTTTCTTT.

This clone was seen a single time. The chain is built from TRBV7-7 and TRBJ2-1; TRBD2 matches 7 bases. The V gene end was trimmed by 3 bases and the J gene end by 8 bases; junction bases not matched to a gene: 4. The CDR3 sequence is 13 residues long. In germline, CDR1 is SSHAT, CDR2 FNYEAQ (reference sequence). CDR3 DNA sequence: TGTGCCAGCAGCTTTGAGCGGGGCTATGAGCAGTTCTTC. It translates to CASSFERGYEQFF.

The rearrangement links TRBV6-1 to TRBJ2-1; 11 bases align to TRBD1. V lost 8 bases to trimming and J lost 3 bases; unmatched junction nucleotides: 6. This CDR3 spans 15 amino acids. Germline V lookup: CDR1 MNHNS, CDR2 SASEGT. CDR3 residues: CASPAGTGGYNEQFF. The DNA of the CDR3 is TGTGCCAGCCCAGCCGGGACAGGGGGCTACAATGAGCAGTTCTTC.

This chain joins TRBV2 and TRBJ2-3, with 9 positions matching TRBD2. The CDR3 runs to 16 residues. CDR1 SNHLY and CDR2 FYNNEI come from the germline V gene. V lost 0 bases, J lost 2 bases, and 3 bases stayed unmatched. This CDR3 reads CASSEARGGTTDTQYF. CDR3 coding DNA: TGTGCCAGCAGTGAAGCGCGGGGGGGCACCACAGATACGCAGTATTTT.

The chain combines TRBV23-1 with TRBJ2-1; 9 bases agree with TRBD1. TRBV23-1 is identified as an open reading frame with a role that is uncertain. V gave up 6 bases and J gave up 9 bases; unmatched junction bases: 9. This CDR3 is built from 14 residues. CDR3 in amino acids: CASRGQGKFREQFF. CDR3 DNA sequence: TGCGCCAGCAGGGGACAGGGAAAGTTTCGTGAGCAGTTCTTC.

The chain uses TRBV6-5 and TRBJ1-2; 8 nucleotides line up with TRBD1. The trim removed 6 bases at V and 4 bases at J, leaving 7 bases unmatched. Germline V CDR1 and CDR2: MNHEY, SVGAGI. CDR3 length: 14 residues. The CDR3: CASRDGQGLYGYTF. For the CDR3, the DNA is TGTGCCAGCAGAGACGGACAGGGACTCTATGGCTACACCTTC.

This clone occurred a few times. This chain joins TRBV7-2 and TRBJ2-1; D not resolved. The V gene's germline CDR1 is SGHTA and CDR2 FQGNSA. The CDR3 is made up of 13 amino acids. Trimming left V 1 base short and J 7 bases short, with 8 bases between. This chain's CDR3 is CASSLGRLNEQFF. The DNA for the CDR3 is TGTGCCAGCAGCTTAGGCAGGCTTAATGAGCAGTTCTTC.

The CDR3 here is CASSEIQGKPSTDTQYF. The CDR3 DNA reads TGTGCCAGCAGTGAAATACAGGGAAAGCCTAGCACAGATACGCAGTATTTT. The chain links TRBV2 to TRBJ2-3; possibly TRBD1 for D (6 bases). CDR3 length: 17 amino acids. Between the trimmed V and J ends, which lost 2 bases and 0 bases, there was a span of 15 bases. The V gene's germline CDR1 is SNHLY and CDR2 FYNNEI.

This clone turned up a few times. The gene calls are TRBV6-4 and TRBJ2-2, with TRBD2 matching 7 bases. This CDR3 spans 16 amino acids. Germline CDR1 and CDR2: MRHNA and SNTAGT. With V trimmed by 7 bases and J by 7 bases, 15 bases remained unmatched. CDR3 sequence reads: CASTPRPGGSHGELFF. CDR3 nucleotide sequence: TGTGCCAGCACCCCCCGACCGGGGGGTAGCCACGGGGAGCTGTTTTTT.

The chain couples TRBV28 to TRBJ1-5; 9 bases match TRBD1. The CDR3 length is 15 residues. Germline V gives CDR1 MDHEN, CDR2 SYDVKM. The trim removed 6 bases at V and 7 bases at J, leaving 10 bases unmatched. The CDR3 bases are TGTGCCAGCAGGATCCCGGGACAGGGTATGCAGCCCCAGCATTTT. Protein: CASRIPGQGMQPQHF.

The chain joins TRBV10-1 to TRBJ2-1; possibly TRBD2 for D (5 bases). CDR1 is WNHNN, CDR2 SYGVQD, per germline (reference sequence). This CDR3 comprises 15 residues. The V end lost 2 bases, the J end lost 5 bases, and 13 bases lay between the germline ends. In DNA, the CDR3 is TGCGCCAGCAGTGAGGACTTGGAGGCTGACAATGAGCAGTTCTTC. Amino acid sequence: CASSEDLEADNEQFF.

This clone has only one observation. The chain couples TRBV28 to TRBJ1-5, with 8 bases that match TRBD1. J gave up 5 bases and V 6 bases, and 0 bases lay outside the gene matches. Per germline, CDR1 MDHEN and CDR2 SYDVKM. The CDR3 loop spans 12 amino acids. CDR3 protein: CASRTGDQPQHF. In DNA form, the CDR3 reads TGTGCCAGCAGGACAGGGGATCAGCCCCAGCATTTT.